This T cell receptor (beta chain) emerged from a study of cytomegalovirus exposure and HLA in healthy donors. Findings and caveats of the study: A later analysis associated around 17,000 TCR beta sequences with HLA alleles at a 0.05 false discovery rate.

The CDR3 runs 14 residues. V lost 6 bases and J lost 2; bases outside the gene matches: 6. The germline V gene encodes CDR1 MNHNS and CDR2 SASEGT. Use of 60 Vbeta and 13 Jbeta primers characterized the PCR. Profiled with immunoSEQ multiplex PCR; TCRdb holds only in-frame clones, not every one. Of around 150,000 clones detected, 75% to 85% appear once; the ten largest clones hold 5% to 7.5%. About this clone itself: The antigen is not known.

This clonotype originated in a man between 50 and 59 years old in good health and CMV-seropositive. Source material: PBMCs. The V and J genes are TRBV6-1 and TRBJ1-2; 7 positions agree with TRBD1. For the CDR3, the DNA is TGTGCCAGCAGCCGACAGGGAGTCAACTATGGCTACACCTTC. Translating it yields CASSRQGVNYGYTF.